Listed below are T cell receptor beta chains from one sample, sequenced in a study of blood T cell repertoires in COVID-19. The repertoire was sequenced with immunoSEQ multiplex PCR; TCRdb's copy has only in-frame clones and lacks some. The data contain some 400,000 clones, 70% to 85% of them singletons. The sequencing sample was made of peripheral blood. Source of these receptors: a human donor with acute or convalescent COVID-19. The donor label of this sample is uncertain. Both conserved end residues are part of each CDR3. The D gene is left open where the match is weak. A row's size may be missing; if present it is once, few, many or a size class.

V gene: TRBV15
D gene: -
clone size: -
J gene: TRBJ2-2
CDR3 protein: CATSRDRSEQNTGELFF
CDR3 DNA: TGTGCCACCAGCAGAGATCGGAGCGAACAGAACACCGGGGAGCTGTTTTTT

V gene: TRBV27
D gene: TRBD1
clone size: -
J gene: TRBJ1-1
CDR3 protein: CASSRTGQGWNTEAFF
CDR3 DNA: TGTGCCAGCAGTCGAACCGGACAGGGTTGGAACACTGAAGCTTTCTTT

V gene: TRBV7-2
D gene: -
clone size: -
J gene: TRBJ1-6
CDR3 protein: CATSRDLRINSPLHF
CDR3 DNA: TGTGCCACCTCCCGGGATCTAAGAATCAATTCACCCCTCCACTTT

V gene: TRBV4-2
D gene: -
clone size: -
J gene: TRBJ1-1
CDR3 protein: CASSQEQGLTRWDTEAFF
CDR3 DNA: TGTGCCAGCAGCCAAGAGCAGGGGCTGACGAGGTGGGACACTGAAGCTTTCTTT

V gene: TRBV5-1
D gene: TRBD1
clone size: -
J gene: TRBJ2-5
CDR3 protein: CASSLGLRGQRETQYF
CDR3 DNA: TGCGCCAGCAGCTTGGGTCTCAGGGGGCAGAGAGAGACCCAGTACTTC

V gene: TRBV19
D gene: TRBD1
clone size: once
J gene: TRBJ1-2
CDR3 protein: CASRTNTGEGYTF
CDR3 DNA: TGTGCCAGTAGGACAAATACAGGGGAAGGCTACACCTTC

V gene: TRBV2
D gene: -
clone size: once
J gene: TRBJ1-5
CDR3 protein: CASSEIAGDQPQHF
CDR3 DNA: TGTGCCAGCAGTGAAATAGCAGGGGACCAGCCCCAGCATTTT

V gene: TRBV19
D gene: TRBD2
clone size: -
J gene: TRBJ2-7
CDR3 protein: CASSTTGGYEQYF
CDR3 DNA: TGTGCCAGTAGTACCACGGGAGGTTACGAGCAGTACTTC

V gene: TRBV5-4
D gene: TRBD1
clone size: once
J gene: TRBJ1-1
CDR3 protein: CASSWDRNTEAFF
CDR3 DNA: TGTGCCAGCAGCTGGGACAGGAACACTGAAGCTTTCTTT

V gene: TRBV18
D gene: TRBD1
clone size: few
J gene: TRBJ2-7
CDR3 protein: CASSSGQGEQYF
CDR3 DNA: TGTGCCAGCTCATCTGGACAGGGCGAGCAGTACTTC

V gene: TRBV5-4
D gene: -
clone size: -
J gene: TRBJ1-4
CDR3 protein: CASSPGGINEKLFF
CDR3 DNA: TGTGCCAGCAGCCCGGGGGGCATTAATGAAAAACTGTTTTTT

V gene: TRBV12-3/TRBV12-4
D gene: -
clone size: -
J gene: TRBJ2-7
CDR3 protein: CASGRTRQGEQYF
CDR3 DNA: TGTGCCAGCGGGCGAACCCGGCAGGGCGAGCAGTACTTC

V gene: TRBV5-1
D gene: TRBD2
clone size: -
J gene: TRBJ2-1
CDR3 protein: CASSGTLAGGGTGFF
CDR3 DNA: TGCGCCAGCAGCGGAACGCTAGCGGGAGGGGGGACCGGGTTCTTC

V gene: TRBV6-5
D gene: TRBD1
clone size: -
J gene: TRBJ1-6
CDR3 protein: CASRTTGTGNSPLHF
CDR3 DNA: TGTGCCAGCAGGACAACCGGGACAGGGAATTCACCCCTCCACTTT

V gene: TRBV3-1/TRBV3-2
D gene: -
clone size: -
J gene: TRBJ2-1
CDR3 protein: CASSPRGQGGGGQFF
CDR3 DNA: TGTGCCAGCAGCCCTAGGGGTCAGGGGGGCGGTGGGCAGTTCTTC

V gene: TRBV7-9
D gene: TRBD1
clone size: -
J gene: TRBJ1-2
CDR3 protein: CASSFPGGGYGYTF
CDR3 DNA: TGTGCCAGCAGCTTTCCAGGGGGCGGCTATGGCTACACCTTC

V gene: TRBV18
D gene: -
clone size: -
J gene: TRBJ2-7
CDR3 protein: CASSPAGSGSYEQYF
CDR3 DNA: TGTGCCAGCTCACCGGCTGGGAGTGGCTCCTACGAGCAGTACTTC

V gene: TRBV5-1
D gene: -
clone size: -
J gene: TRBJ1-1
CDR3 protein: CASSFGGYYTEAFF
CDR3 DNA: TGCGCCAGCAGCTTCGGAGGGTATTACACTGAAGCTTTCTTT

V gene: TRBV29-1
D gene: TRBD1
clone size: -
J gene: TRBJ1-2
CDR3 protein: CSVRDRFLQGYGYTF
CDR3 DNA: TGCAGCGTCCGGGACAGATTTCTTCAAGGCTATGGCTACACCTTC

V gene: TRBV28
D gene: -
clone size: few
J gene: TRBJ1-2
CDR3 protein: CASSLSGQIDGYTF
CDR3 DNA: TGTGCCAGCAGTTTGTCTGGGCAGATAGATGGCTACACCTTC

V gene: TRBV29-1
D gene: -
clone size: -
J gene: TRBJ1-2
CDR3 protein: CSVLIGQGNYGYTF
CDR3 DNA: TGCAGCGTTCTCATAGGTCAGGGTAACTATGGCTACACCTTC

V gene: TRBV7-2
D gene: -
clone size: -
J gene: TRBJ1-4
CDR3 protein: CASSPVRFTTNEKLFF
CDR3 DNA: TGTGCCAGCAGCCCCGTACGGTTCACAACTAATGAAAAACTGTTTTTT

V gene: TRBV3-1/TRBV3-2
D gene: -
clone size: -
J gene: TRBJ2-7
CDR3 protein: CASSQGPGGSYEQYF
CDR3 DNA: TGTGCCAGCAGCCAAGGGCCCGGGGGAAGCTACGAGCAGTACTTC

V gene: TRBV5-1
D gene: TRBD1
clone size: -
J gene: TRBJ1-3
CDR3 protein: CASSLPSGGALSGNTIYF
CDR3 DNA: TGCGCCAGCAGCTTGCCGTCAGGGGGTGCCCTCTCTGGAAACACCATATATTTT

V gene: TRBV14
D gene: TRBD2
clone size: -
J gene: TRBJ2-5
CDR3 protein: CASSQTKTSGRTETQYF
CDR3 DNA: TGTGCCAGCAGCCAAACTAAAACTAGCGGGAGGACGGAGACCCAGTACTTC

V gene: TRBV19
D gene: TRBD2
clone size: once
J gene: TRBJ2-1
CDR3 protein: CASSFRTSGRSSYNEQFF
CDR3 DNA: TGTGCCAGTAGTTTCCGGACTAGCGGGAGGAGTTCCTACAATGAGCAGTTCTTC

V gene: TRBV30
D gene: -
clone size: -
J gene: TRBJ2-2
CDR3 protein: CAWSLYTGELFF
CDR3 DNA: TGTGCCTGGAGTCTATACACCGGGGAGCTGTTTTTT

V gene: TRBV7-9
D gene: TRBD1
clone size: once
J gene: TRBJ1-4
CDR3 protein: CASSRGGQGPNEKLFF
CDR3 DNA: TGTGCCAGCAGCCGCGGAGGACAGGGACCTAATGAAAAACTGTTTTTT

V gene: TRBV6-1
D gene: -
clone size: few
J gene: TRBJ1-1
CDR3 protein: CASSELGAPAEAFF
CDR3 DNA: TGTGCCAGCAGTGAATTGGGGGCGCCTGCTGAAGCTTTCTTT

V gene: TRBV11-2
D gene: -
clone size: -
J gene: TRBJ2-3
CDR3 protein: CASSLTPQMGGRTDTQYF
CDR3 DNA: TGTGCCAGCAGCTTAACCCCGCAGATGGGAGGCCGGACAGATACGCAGTATTTT

V gene: TRBV7-2
D gene: TRBD1
clone size: -
J gene: TRBJ1-1
CDR3 protein: CASSPRQGMNTEAFF
CDR3 DNA: TGTGCCAGCAGCCCCCGACAGGGGATGAACACTGAAGCTTTCTTT

V gene: TRBV18
D gene: -
clone size: -
J gene: TRBJ2-7
CDR3 protein: CASSPVAQTYEQYF
CDR3 DNA: TGTGCCAGCTCACCGGTAGCACAAACCTACGAGCAGTACTTC

V gene: TRBV5-6
D gene: TRBD1
clone size: -
J gene: TRBJ1-2
CDR3 protein: CASSLGTGTYGYTF
CDR3 DNA: TGTGCCAGCAGCTTGGGGACAGGGACCTATGGCTACACCTTC

V gene: TRBV10-1
D gene: -
clone size: -
J gene: TRBJ2-2
CDR3 protein: CASSEASAGELFF
CDR3 DNA: TGCGCCAGCAGTGAGGCGTCCGCCGGGGAGCTGTTTTTT

V gene: TRBV23-1
D gene: TRBD1
clone size: -
J gene: TRBJ2-2
CDR3 protein: CASSHPGQNANTGELFF
CDR3 DNA: TGCGCCAGCAGTCACCCGGGACAGAACGCGAACACCGGGGAGCTGTTTTTT

V gene: TRBV3-1/TRBV3-2
D gene: -
clone size: -
J gene: TRBJ2-1
CDR3 protein: CASSLETSFLVAEQFF
CDR3 DNA: TGTGCCAGCAGCCTGGAGACTAGTTTCTTGGTCGCTGAGCAGTTCTTC

V gene: TRBV12-3/TRBV12-4
D gene: -
clone size: -
J gene: TRBJ1-5
CDR3 protein: CASSLHSNQPQHF
CDR3 DNA: TGTGCCAGCAGTTTACATAGCAATCAGCCCCAGCATTTT

V gene: TRBV5-1
D gene: -
clone size: -
J gene: TRBJ2-1
CDR3 protein: CASSLDNSYNEQFF
CDR3 DNA: TGCGCCAGCAGCTTGGACAACTCCTACAATGAGCAGTTCTTC

V gene: TRBV30
D gene: TRBD1
clone size: -
J gene: TRBJ1-2
CDR3 protein: CASAGGRVYTF
CDR3 DNA: TGTGCCTCGGCAGGGGGTAGGGTCTACACCTTC

V gene: TRBV7-9
D gene: TRBD1
clone size: -
J gene: TRBJ2-7
CDR3 protein: CASSLRTGREQYF
CDR3 DNA: TGTGCCAGCAGCTTACGGACAGGGCGCGAGCAGTACTTC

V gene: TRBV11-2
D gene: -
clone size: -
J gene: TRBJ2-1
CDR3 protein: CASSLDRTLSSYNEQFF
CDR3 DNA: TGTGCCAGCAGCTTAGACCGTACCTTGAGCTCCTACAATGAGCAGTTCTTC

V gene: TRBV6-5
D gene: TRBD1
clone size: -
J gene: TRBJ1-4
CDR3 protein: CASSPTGPNEKLFF
CDR3 DNA: TGTGCCAGCAGTCCGACAGGGCCTAATGAAAAACTGTTTTTT